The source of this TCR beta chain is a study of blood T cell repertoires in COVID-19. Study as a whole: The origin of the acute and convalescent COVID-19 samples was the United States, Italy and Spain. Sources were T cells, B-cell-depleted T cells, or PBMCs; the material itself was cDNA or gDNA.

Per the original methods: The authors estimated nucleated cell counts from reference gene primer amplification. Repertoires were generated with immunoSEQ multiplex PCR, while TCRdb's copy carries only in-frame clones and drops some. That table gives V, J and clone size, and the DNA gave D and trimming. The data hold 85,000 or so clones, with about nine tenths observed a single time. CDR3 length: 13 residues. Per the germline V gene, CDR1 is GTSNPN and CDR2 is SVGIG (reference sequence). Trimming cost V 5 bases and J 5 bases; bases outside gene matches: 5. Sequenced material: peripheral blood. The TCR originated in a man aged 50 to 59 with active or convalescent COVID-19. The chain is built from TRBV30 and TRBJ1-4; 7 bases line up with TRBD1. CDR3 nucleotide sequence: TGTGCCTGGCTCCGGGACAGAAATGAAAAACTGTTTTTT. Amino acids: CAWLRDRNEKLFF.